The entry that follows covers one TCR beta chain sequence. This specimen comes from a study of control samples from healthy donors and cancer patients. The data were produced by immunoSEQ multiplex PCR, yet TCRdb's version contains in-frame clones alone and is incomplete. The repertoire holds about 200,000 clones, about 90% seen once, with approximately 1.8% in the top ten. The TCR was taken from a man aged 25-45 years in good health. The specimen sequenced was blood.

The CDR3: CASSEDRGADTQYF. CDR3 nucleotides: TGTGCCAGCAGTGAAGACAGGGGGGCAGATACGCAGTATTTT. V is TRBV2 and J is TRBJ2-3; 8 nucleotides line up with TRBD1. This CDR3 spans 14 amino acids. The J segment lost 4 bases and the V segment lost 1 base, leaving 1 base of the junction unmatched. Looked up from germline, CDR1 is SNHLY and CDR2 is FYNNEI.